The entry that follows covers one T cell receptor (beta chain) sequence. What it binds is unknown. This specimen belongs to a study of blood T cells in healthy people across ages. Study observations and caveats: Estimated diversity that came from one million T cells was considered an underestimate.

Isolation of PBMCs gave at least 6 million cells per sample. Through a sample-barcoded 5' primer and a J-beta primer mix, a second PCR was run for roughly 7 to 11 cycles. TCRdb used MiXCR to reprocess the 5' RACE reads, holding one entry per CDR3 protein. The table shows around 990,000 distinct CDR3 sequences, with around two fifths occurring only once. This TCR came from a man younger than 30 in good health. Sequenced: blood.

This CDR3 is CASSESMEAGAYEQYF. The CDR3 DNA follows: TGCGCCAGCAGTGAGTCGATGGAGGCCGGGGCCTACGAGCAGTACTTC. This rearrangement joins TRBV10-1 to TRBJ2-4; TRBD2 might be the D (5 bases). The J call may be mistaken, given a closer DNA end match to TRBJ2-7. This CDR3 comprises 16 residues. Germline V gene data show CDR1 as WNHNN and CDR2 as SYGVQD (reference sequence).